This TCR beta chain was observed in a study of preoperative IRX-2 immunotherapy in early breast cancer. As for treatment: preoperative locoregional IRX-2 cytokine immunotherapy. Assay: immunoSEQ multiplex PCR; the TCRdb copy retains only in-frame clones and omits some. This repertoire shows some 30,000 clones, under 90% found once; its top ten account for roughly 1.5%. This CDR3 has 13 amino acids. Trimming pared 1 base from V and 5 bases from J, leaving 6 bases between. Looked up from germline, CDR1 is LNHDA and CDR2 is SQIVND (reference sequence). Sequenced here: tumor tissue, sampled after IRX-2 immunotherapy. This clonotype was obtained from a human donor with breast cancer. The chain couples TRBV19 to TRBJ1-5, with D unresolved. The DNA of the CDR3 is TGTGCCAGTAGTATAGTTGCAGATCAGCCCCAGCATTTT. Translated: CASSIVADQPQHF.